This T cell receptor beta chain is from a study of T cell repertoires in cytomegalovirus infection. Study-level background: The study used recently identified HLA-C-restricted and well-studied HLA-B-restricted CMV epitopes.

Deletions cut 8 bases from V and 5 bases from J, with 21 bases between. Germline V gives CDR1 MDHEN, CDR2 SYDVKM. There are 16 residues in the CDR3. TCRdb called the reads again in MiXCR, with one record for every CDR3 protein. The repertoire holds roughly 500,000 distinct CDR3 sequences, with roughly 34% as singletons. Turning to this clonotype: What it recognizes is unknown.

Study outcomes and limitations: Carriers of CMV and the relevant HLA type were discriminated by public TCR beta frequency.

This TCR was sampled from a human donor in good health (CMV status not recorded). Some clones in this sample may be carry-over from other donors' samples. This sequence joins TRBV28 and TRBJ2-2; tentatively, D is TRBD1 or TRBD2 (6 bases each). The specimen was cultured PBMCs, collected from culture after CMV antigen stimulation. CDR3 coding DNA: TGTGCCAGCTTCCCTAGGGGGAACGGAGGGACCGGGGAGCTGTTTTTT. Translation: CASFPRGNGGTGELFF.